These 20 T cell receptor beta chains originate from one sample sequenced in a study of blood T cell repertoires in COVID-19. Profiled with immunoSEQ multiplex PCR; TCRdb holds only in-frame clones, not every one. The table shows 80,000 to 95,000 clones, with about 87% occurring only once. Sequenced sample: peripheral blood. The receptors were gathered from a human donor in a cohort sampled during active COVID-19.

The rearrangement links TRBV2 to TRBJ1-2, with D possibly matching TRBD1 (6 bases). This CDR3 is built from 14 residues. Trimming removed 5 bases at V and 2 bases at J, with 12 bases between. The germline gives CDR1 SNHLY, CDR2 FYNNEI. The CDR3 sequence is CASSQGTGNYGYTF. The DNA for the CDR3 is TGTGCCAGCAGTCAGGGGACGGGAAACTATGGCTACACCTTC.

The J gene is TRBJ1-1, the V gene TRBV3-1 (or the pseudogene TRBV3-2); perhaps TRBD1 as D (5 bases). V was shortened by 0 bases and J by 4 bases, with 9 bases between the two germline ends. The V gene's germline CDR1 is LGHDT and CDR2 YNNKEL (reference sequence). The CDR3 covers 14 residues. For the CDR3, the DNA is TGTGCCAGCAGCCAAGAAACGGGGGGCACTGAAGCTTTCTTT. This sequence encodes CASSQETGGTEAFF.

The chain joins TRBV5-1 to TRBJ1-1; TRBD1 agrees at 7 bases. The CDR3 consists of 13 residues. Unmatched junction bases numbered 6, after V lost 3 bases and J lost 7 bases. Germline CDR1 and CDR2: SGHRS and YFSETQ. For the CDR3, the DNA is TGCGCCAGCAGCTGGGACAGTCTAAATGAAGCTTTCTTT. It specifies CASSWDSLNEAFF.

As to this clone: Other DNA sequences in this sample translate to the same CDR3. This rearrangement joins TRBV12-3 or TRBV12-4 to TRBJ1-1; no reliable D call. There are 13 residues in the CDR3. Trimming left V 2 bases short and J 2 bases short, with 6 bases between. The CDR3: CASSLRVNTEAFF. CDR3 DNA sequence: TGTGCCAGCAGTTTACGCGTTAACACTGAAGCTTTCTTT.

The chain combines TRBV10-3 with TRBJ1-1, with D possibly being TRBD1 (5 bases). Germline V gene data show CDR1 as ENHRY and CDR2 as SYGVKD. The CDR3 totals 13 residues. Trimming removed 2 bases at V and 2 bases at J, with 6 bases between. DNA of the CDR3: TGTGCCATCAGTGAGGACAGAAACACTGAAGCTTTCTTT. The encoded protein is CAISEDRNTEAFF.

The genes are TRBV6-5 and TRBJ2-1, with 13 bases that match TRBD2. Germline V CDR1 and CDR2: MNHEY, SVGAGI. The junction had 9 bases not matched to a gene; V was cut back by 8 bases and J by 8 bases. The CDR3 has 15 amino acids. The CDR3 DNA reads TGTGCCAGCGGCCCGACTAGCGGGGGGTTATATGAGCAGTTCTTC. Residues: CASGPTSGGLYEQFF.

The chain has TRBV13 and TRBJ2-2; D may be TRBD1 (6 bases). CDR3 length equals 16 residues. The germline V and J ends were trimmed by 2 bases and 1 base, with 11 bases remaining between them. Germline values: CDR1 PRHDT, CDR2 FYEKMQ (reference sequence). The CDR3 here is CASSLRETGNTGELFF. As DNA, the CDR3 is TGTGCCAGCAGCTTAAGGGAGACAGGGAACACCGGGGAGCTGTTTTTT. The whole variable domain, remainder taken from reference TRBV13 and TRBJ2-2, is AAGVIQSPRHLIKEKRETATLKCYPIPRHDTVYWYQQGPGQDPQFLISFYEKMQSDKGSIPDRFSAQQFSDYHSELNMSSLELGDSALYFCASSLRETGNTGELFFGEGSRLTVL.

The gene calls are TRBV29-1 and TRBJ1-1; D gene ambiguous. The CDR3 consists of 13 residues. V lost 7 bases, J lost 1 base, and 13 bases lay in between. Germline lookup yields CDR1 SQVTM and CDR2 ANQGSEA. The CDR3 DNA follows: TGCAGCGCCCCTGGTCTGAGGAACACTGAAGCTTTCTTT. This codes for CSAPGLRNTEAFF.

J is TRBJ1-1 and V is TRBV7-2; maybe TRBD1 (5 bases). Trimming shortened V by 2 bases and J by 1 base, and 11 bases separated the two germline ends. Per germline, CDR1 SGHTA and CDR2 FQGNSA. The CDR3 is 15 amino acids. The CDR3 loop reads CASSLRVGANTEAFF. DNA of the CDR3: TGTGCCAGCAGCTTAAGGGTAGGGGCGAACACTGAAGCTTTCTTT.

V gene TRBV6-4 combines with J gene TRBJ1-5; D is uncertain. The CDR3 runs 13 residues. Trimming left V 2 bases short and J 1 base short, with 3 bases between. The germline V gene has CDR1 MRHNA and CDR2 SNTAGT. The CDR3 here is CASSDGSNQPQHF. The CDR3 region has the DNA TGTGCCAGCAGTGACGGCAGCAATCAGCCCCAGCATTTT.

V usage is TRBV6-5 and J usage is TRBJ2-2; weak D call: TRBD2 (5 bases). This CDR3 contains 13 residues. The germline gives CDR1 MNHEY, CDR2 SVGAGI. With 5 bases removed from V and 4 bases from J, the gap between germline ends came to 8 bases. The CDR3 DNA follows: TGTGCCAGCAGTATCGGAGGCACCGGGGAGCTGTTTTTT. It specifies CASSIGGTGELFF.

The chain combines TRBV12-3 or TRBV12-4 with TRBJ1-5; tentatively, D is TRBD1 (5 bases). This CDR3 region has 12 residues. The ends were cut back, 7 bases at V and 7 bases at J, with 11 bases in the middle. The CDR3 nucleotides are TGTGCCAGCACGCAGGGTCAGCAGCCCCAGCATTTT. Protein: CASTQGQQPQHF.

J is TRBJ1-2 and V is TRBV6-2 or TRBV6-3, with TRBD1 identical over 11 bases. CDR1 is MNHEY and CDR2 is SVGEGT in the germline V gene. J was trimmed by 2 bases and V by 2 bases; bases with no gene match: 4. The CDR3 is 16 residues long. The CDR3 is CASSYPDRGLNYGYTF. CDR3 bases: TGTGCCAGCAGTTACCCGGACAGGGGGCTAAACTATGGCTACACCTTC.

The chain uses TRBV5-6 and TRBJ2-2; D is possibly TRBD1 (5 bases). Per the germline V gene, CDR1 is SGHDT and CDR2 is YYEEEE. Trimming left V 5 bases short and J 0 bases short, with 23 bases between. This CDR3 has 19 amino acids. The CDR3 region is CASRRVVGRKGANTGELFF. The CDR3 nucleotides read TGTGCCAGCAGACGGGTAGTTGGCAGGAAAGGGGCGAACACCGGGGAGCTGTTTTTT. Looking up the rest from reference TRBV5-6 and TRBJ2-2 gives the full variable domain: DAGVTQSPTHLIKTRGQQVTLRCSPKSGHDTVSWYQQALGQGPQFIFQYYEEEERQRGNFPDRFSGHQFPNYSSELNVNALLLGDSALYLCASRRVVGRKGANTGELFFGEGSRLTVL.

This chain joins TRBV2 and TRBJ2-1; 7 bases agree with TRBD2. The CDR3 loop spans 15 amino acids. CDR1 is SNHLY, CDR2 FYNNEI, per germline. V gave up 6 bases and J gave up 5 bases; unmatched junction bases: 10. CDR3 sequence reads: CASSLGLVDHNEQFF. CDR3 nucleotide sequence: TGTGCCAGCAGCCTCGGACTAGTCGATCACAATGAGCAGTTCTTC.

In this sample, this clone turned up a few times. The chain employs TRBV19 and TRBJ1-5; D remains ambiguous. The CDR3 has 13 residues. Germline V gene data show CDR1 as LNHDA and CDR2 as SQIVND (reference sequence). The V end lost 7 bases, the J end lost 6 bases, and 13 bases lay between the germline ends. CDR3 nucleotides: TGTGCCAGTACCCGAAGTTTAGTTCAGCCCCAGCATTTT. Encoded protein: CASTRSLVQPQHF.

The table lists this clone with a few counts. The chain combines TRBV4-3 with TRBJ1-6; D gene unclear. The CDR3 length is 13 residues. Germline V gene data show CDR1 as LGHNA and CDR2 as YSLEER. V was trimmed by 0 bases and J by 12 bases, leaving 9 bases between them. For the CDR3, the DNA is TGCGCCAGCAGCCAAGATTCGGGAGGACCCCTCCACTTT. As protein: CASSQDSGGPLHF.

This rearrangement joins TRBV12-5 to TRBJ1-1; D might be TRBD1 (5 bases). Trimming pared 2 bases from V and 5 bases from J, leaving 15 bases between. CDR1 LGHNT and CDR2 FRNRAP come from the germline V gene. This CDR3 has 15 residues. This CDR3 is CASGLIQGVGTEAFF. CDR3 in DNA: TGTGCTAGTGGTTTGATCCAGGGTGTAGGAACTGAAGCTTTCTTT.

This chain uses TRBV7-2 with TRBJ2-1; D unclear. CDR1 is SGHTA and CDR2 is FQGNSA in the germline V gene. V was shortened by 3 bases and J by 6 bases, with 6 bases between the two germline ends. This CDR3 spans 12 amino acids. The chain's CDR3 is CASSFLSNEQFF. In DNA, the CDR3 is TGTGCCAGCAGCTTTCTTTCCAATGAGCAGTTCTTC.

This clone showed up just once. This chain uses TRBV11-3 with TRBJ2-1; a possible D gene is TRBD2 (6 bases). The ends were cut back, 5 bases at V and 8 bases at J, with 19 bases in the middle. CDR1 and CDR2 (germline): SGHNT, YENEEA. The CDR3 extends over 15 amino acids. The CDR3, as DNA: TGTGCCAGCAGCCCCGGGACTCGAACCCGCGATGAGCAGTTCTTC. It yields the protein CASSPGTRTRDEQFF.